The following is a TCR beta chain sequence with its context. This receptor's antigen is unknown. It has no much larger one-base neighbor in the sample; base qualities were not kept. The data were taken from a study of CD4+ T cells in melanoma (dated by TCRdb to 2021 to 2024). For the wider study: Neoantigen-specific CD4+ T cells in human melanoma were what the study investigated.

The research as a whole found: Neoantigen-specific CD4+ T cells were reported to be correlated with the function of CD8+ T cells, macrophages and B cells. Diverse differentiation states were reported to be shown by neoantigen-specific CD4+ T cells in melanoma.

The donors were people with melanoma. The library was made by the immunoSEQ multiplex PCR assay. In TCRdb, the immuneACCESS table is reduced to in-frame sequences with V and J assigned. These tables do not hold every clone; where another copy was compared, an unresolved V gene accounts for under half, and the others remain unexplained. In all, the sample holds 55,000 or so clones, and roughly two thirds of those were seen once. The top ten clonotypes cover approximately 4.6% of the sample. This receptor was taken from a human donor with melanoma. The sample was tumor tissue.

CDR3 sequence: CAISEMGDEQYF. At the DNA level, the sequence is TGTGCCATCAGTGAGATGGGGGACGAGCAGTACTTC. The sequence joins TRBV10-3 to TRBJ2-7, with the D assignment possibly TRBD1 or TRBD2, given 5 matching bases for each. Via the germline V gene, CDR1 is ENHRY and CDR2 SYGVKD. V sheds 2 bases and J sheds 5 bases, leaving 7 bases between their ends. From cysteine to phenylalanine, the CDR3 is 12 amino acids long. Just CDR3 DNA is preserved here, 36 bases in frame from base 1.